Below are 21 T cell receptor beta chains sequenced from a single sample in a study of a mutant IDH1 vaccine in newly diagnosed glioma. TCRdb's table, derived via immunoSEQ multiplex PCR, lists solely in-frame clones and lacks some. The sample has around 130,000 clones; 80% are singletons. Antigens of these TCRs are unknown. The time point: week 11, during vaccination. Every vaccine dose comprised 300 ug of mutant IDH1 20-mer peptide plus topical imiquimod. Source: PBMCs, taken from a glioma patient whose treatment included an IDH1 peptide vaccine. Receptors were obtained from a man aged 35 to 55 with glioma.

This sequence joins TRBV10-3 and TRBJ1-4; the match to TRBD1 covers 9 bases. The CDR3 runs to 14 residues. Trimming at V came to 2 bases and at J to 8 bases, leaving 3 bases not matched to a gene. Germline values: CDR1 ENHRY, CDR2 SYGVKD. Written as DNA, the CDR3 is TGTGCCATCAGTGAGGCAGGACAGGGGGAAAAACTGTTTTTT. Its translation: CAISEAGQGEKLFF.

The chain joins TRBV6-6 to TRBJ1-1, with unresolved D. V was shortened by 5 bases and J by 1 base, with 2 bases between the two germline ends. Germline-derived CDR1 and CDR2 are MNHNY and SVGAGI (reference sequence). The CDR3 has 11 residues. The chain's CDR3 is CASSGNTEAFF. The CDR3 DNA sequence: TGTGCCAGCAGTGGGAACACTGAAGCTTTCTTT.

The gene calls are TRBV18 and TRBJ2-1; TRBD1 or TRBD2 may be the D gene (5 bases each). V gave up 3 bases and J gave up 3 bases, with 15 bases separating them. Germline CDR1 KGHSH, CDR2 LQKENI. The CDR3 spans 16 residues. The CDR3 region has the DNA TGTGCCAGCTCACCTCAACCGGGACCCCTCTACAATGAGCAGTTCTTC. It translates to CASSPQPGPLYNEQFF. The full variable domain, its missing parts supplied by reference TRBV18 and TRBJ2-1, is NAGVMQNPRHLVRRRGQEARLRCSPMKGHSHVYWYRQLPEEGLKFMVYLQKENIIDESGMPKERFSAEFPKEGPSILRIQQVVRGDSAAYFCASSPQPGPLYNEQFFGPGTRLTVL.

The rearrangement links TRBV7-2 to TRBJ2-5; D call uncertain. The V gene's germline CDR1 is SGHTA and CDR2 FQGNSA. The CDR3 has 14 amino acids. Trimming cost V 7 bases and J 5 bases, with 17 bases left between them. CDR3 nucleotides: TGTGCCAGCACCACTACTTGGCTCGGGGAGACCCAGTACTTC. Its protein product is CASTTTWLGETQYF.

This clone was observed a single time. DNA for the CDR3: TGTGCCAGCAGCTTAGGAGGACAGGGTTACGAGACCCAGTACTTC. This gives the protein CASSLGGQGYETQYF. The chain links TRBV5-6 to TRBJ2-5, with TRBD1 matching over 8 bases. After removal of 2 bases from V and 5 bases from J, the junction contained 8 bases not matched to a gene. The CDR3 covers 15 residues. Germline V gene lookup returns CDR1 SGHDT and CDR2 YYEEEE.

The table lists this clone with a count of one. V and J are TRBV5-1 and TRBJ2-7; the match to TRBD2 covers 7 bases. Germline CDR1 and CDR2: SGHRS and YFSETQ. Unmatched junction bases numbered 11, after V lost 2 bases and J lost 6 bases. This CDR3 has 15 amino acids. For the CDR3, the DNA is TGCGCCAGCAGCTTTAGGCGGGGGTACTCCGCCGAGCAGTACTTC. Protein sequence: CASSFRRGYSAEQYF.

This chain uses TRBV6-6 with TRBJ2-1; D is tentatively TRBD1 or TRBD2 (5 bases each). The CDR3 loop spans 13 amino acids. CDR1 MNHNY and CDR2 SVGAGI come from the germline V gene (reference sequence). The V and J ends lost 10 bases and 8 bases respectively, with 18 bases between them. The DNA for the CDR3 is TGTGCCACAACCAGGGACCAACACGATGAGCAGTTCTTC. This gives the protein CATTRDQHDEQFF.

The chain is built from TRBV7-2 and TRBJ2-7, with a possible D match to TRBD2 (7 bases). The CDR3 loop spans 13 amino acids. Germline CDR1 is SGHTA and CDR2 is FQGNSA. V dropped 5 bases and J dropped 6 bases, with 14 bases sitting between them. CDR3 DNA: TGTGCCAGCAGCCTCCAGGGGAGGGGCGAGCAGTACTTC. This codes for CASSLQGRGEQYF. The full variable domain, with the rest looked up from reference TRBV7-2 and TRBJ2-7, is GAGVSQSPSNKVTEKGKDVELRCDPISGHTALYWYRQSLGQGLEFLIYFQGNSAPDKSGLPSDRFSAERTGGSVSTLTIQRTQQEDSAVYLCASSLQGRGEQYFGPGTRLTVT.

This chain uses TRBV18 with TRBJ2-5, with D perhaps TRBD1 (5 bases). The V gene's germline CDR1 is KGHSH and CDR2 LQKENI. V lost 4 bases, J lost 5 bases, and 14 bases lay in between. This CDR3 has 14 amino acids. The CDR3 here is CASSRTGLGETQYF. The CDR3 DNA reads TGTGCCAGCTCACGTACAGGCCTGGGGGAGACCCAGTACTTC.

This clone was seen ten or more times. The rearrangement links TRBV30 to TRBJ1-4, with D hard to call. V lost 2 bases to trimming and J lost 8 bases, with 9 bases between them. CDR3 length: 12 amino acids. CDR1 is GTSNPN, CDR2 SVGIG, per germline (reference sequence). The CDR3 here is CAWSRVDEKLFF. Written as DNA, the CDR3 is TGTGCCTGGAGTAGAGTTGACGAAAAACTGTTTTTT.

This clone was picked up a small number of times. CDR3 coding DNA: TGTGCCAGCAGCCCCGGGACAGCCATTGAAGCTTTCTTT. Translating it yields CASSPGTAIEAFF. The V gene is TRBV5-6, the J gene TRBJ1-1, with TRBD1 identical over 7 bases. Germline loops: CDR1 SGHDT, CDR2 YYEEEE. V lost 4 bases, J lost 7 bases, and 7 bases stayed unmatched. CDR3 size: 13 residues.

The chain employs TRBV6-1 and TRBJ1-2; D is perhaps TRBD1 (6 bases). Trimming removed 4 bases at V and 4 bases at J, with 13 bases between. This CDR3 comprises 14 residues. Germline V gene lookup returns CDR1 MNHNS and CDR2 SASEGT. The CDR3 DNA follows: TGTGCCAGCAGTGTTAACAGGGAGGTCTATGGCTACACCTTC. It specifies CASSVNREVYGYTF.

The V gene is TRBV30, the J gene TRBJ2-7, with TRBD2 matching 8 bases. The CDR3 runs to 12 residues. With V trimmed by 7 bases and J by 4 bases, 6 bases remained unmatched. Germline loops: CDR1 GTSNPN, CDR2 SVGIG (reference sequence). The CDR3 loop is CASKSGGYEQYF. The CDR3 DNA reads TGTGCCTCAAAAAGCGGGGGTTACGAGCAGTACTTC. The full variable domain, in which reference TRBV30 and TRBJ2-7 provide the parts outside the CDR3, is SQTIHQWPATLVQPVGSPLSLECTVEGTSNPNLYWYRQAAGRGLQLLFYSVGIGQISSEVPQNLSASRPQDRQFILSSKKLLLSDSGFYLCASKSGGYEQYFGPGTRLTVT.

This chain connects TRBV4-3 to TRBJ2-1, with TRBD2 matching 14 bases. Germline V gives CDR1 LGHNA, CDR2 YSLEER. Germline trimming cut 4 bases from V and 8 bases from J; bases unmatched to any gene: 4. This CDR3 has 15 amino acids. The CDR3 loop is CASSPGTSGSYEQFF. The DNA of the CDR3 is TGCGCCAGCAGCCCGGGGACTAGCGGGAGCTATGAGCAGTTCTTC.

The table lists this clone with a few counts. The rearrangement uses TRBV10-2 and TRBJ2-2, with TRBD2 as a possible D gene (6 bases). The germline V gene encodes CDR1 WSHSY and CDR2 SAAADI. The CDR3 has 14 residues. The ends were cut back, 5 bases at V and 4 bases at J, with 11 bases in the middle. The CDR3 region has the DNA TGCGCCAGCAGTCCCGGGACTCGCACCGGGGAGCTGTTTTTT. It specifies CASSPGTRTGELFF.

This clone was observed a few times. Other DNA sequences of this sample code for an identical CDR3. This rearrangement joins TRBV9 to TRBJ1-3, with D maybe TRBD1 (5 bases). This CDR3 has 14 residues. CDR1 SGDLS and CDR2 YYNGEE come from the germline V gene. The V gene lost 0 bases and the J gene lost 2 bases, with 6 bases spanning the gap. CDR3: CASSVGGTGNTIYF. CDR3 nucleotide sequence: TGTGCCAGCAGCGTAGGGGGGACTGGAAACACCATATATTTT.

The chain recombines TRBV15 with TRBJ2-3; 13 bases are a match to TRBD2. Germline CDR1 LNHNV, CDR2 YYDKDF (reference sequence). This CDR3 has 21 residues. J lost 2 bases, V lost 2 bases, and 16 bases had no gene match. This CDR3 reads CATSRSLGGTTSGRFTDTQYF. CDR3 DNA sequence: TGTGCCACCAGCAGAAGCCTAGGGGGGACGACTAGCGGGAGGTTCACAGATACGCAGTATTTT.

The chain recombines TRBV5-4 with TRBJ2-7, with 11 nucleotides matching TRBD2. This CDR3 region has 16 residues. Per germline, CDR1 SGHNT and CDR2 YYREEE (reference sequence). After removal of 3 bases from V and 3 bases from J, the junction contained 8 bases not matched to a gene. The DNA for the CDR3 is TGTGCCAGCAGCTCTGGGGGACTAGCGGTTAACTACGAGCAGTACTTC. Amino acids: CASSSGGLAVNYEQYF.

The chain uses TRBV29-1 and TRBJ2-5; tentative D call: TRBD1 (6 bases). Germline-derived CDR1 and CDR2 are SQVTM and ANQGSEA. The V end lost 4 bases, the J end lost 5 bases, and 20 bases lay between the germline ends. CDR3 length: 15 residues. CDR3 coding DNA: TGCAGCGTTGTGGGCCGTGGGGGCGGCTGGGAGACCCAGTACTTC. It encodes CSVVGRGGGWETQYF.

Only a few counts were recorded for this clone. J is TRBJ2-4 and V is TRBV2, with 9 bases lining up with TRBD1. Germline V gives CDR1 SNHLY, CDR2 FYNNEI. The CDR3 totals 16 residues. V shed 6 bases, J shed 0 bases, and the junction held 6 bases outside the gene matches. CDR3 sequence: CASSPNRGLAKNIQYF. The CDR3 region has the DNA TGTGCCAGCAGCCCAAACAGGGGGCTAGCCAAAAACATTCAGTACTTC. Complete variable domain (other parts from reference TRBV2 and TRBJ2-4): EPEVTQTPSHQVTQMGQEVILRCVPISNHLYFYWYRQILGQKVEFLVSFYNNEISEKSEIFDDQFSVERPDGSNFTLKIRSTKLEDSAMYFCASSPNRGLAKNIQYFGAGTRLSVL.

This clone was seen only a few times. This rearrangement joins TRBV11-1 to TRBJ2-2; TRBD1 or TRBD2 may be the D gene (5 bases each). Germline V lookup: CDR1 SGHAT, CDR2 FQDESV (reference sequence). V lost 5 bases, J lost 5 bases, and 15 bases lay in between. The CDR3 contains 15 residues. The DNA for the CDR3 is TGTGCCAGCAGCACCCACGGGGCTGGTACCGGGGAGCTGTTTTTT. The encoded protein is CASSTHGAGTGELFF. Together with reference TRBV11-1 and TRBJ2-2, the CDR3 gives the full variable domain: EAEVAQSPRYKITEKSQAVAFWCDPISGHATLYWYRQILGQGPELLVQFQDESVVDDSQLPKDRFSAERLKGVDSTLKIQPAELGDSAMYLCASSTHGAGTGELFFGEGSRLTVL.